The clone carrying this T cell receptor (beta chain) was detected a few times. Its matching antigen is unknown. TCRdb passed the 5' RACE reads through MiXCR, listing each CDR3 protein once. The table lists 300,000 to 350,000 distinct CDR3 sequences, about 15% of them singletons. This record comes from a study of CD8 T cells in ankylosing spondylitis. Overall study findings and caveats: A motif of 7 to 9 highly homologous TCR beta variants was seen as apparently characteristic of ankylosing spondylitis blood.

This CDR3 comprises 14 residues. V trimming: 7 bases; J trimming: 5 bases; junction bases outside the gene matches: 10. Germline lookup yields CDR1 SGHRS and CDR2 YFSETQ. The sequenced material came from blood, either unsorted or a sorted T cell fraction (not recorded which). The receptor comes from a male donor with ankylosing spondylitis or in good health (not recorded which). V is TRBV5-1 and J is TRBJ2-5, with TRBD2 matching 8 bases. CDR3 sequence: CASFFTGGSETQYF. The CDR3, as DNA: TGCGCCAGCTTCTTTACGGGAGGGTCGGAGACCCAGTACTTC.